This T cell receptor beta chain was captured by sequencing in a study of blood T cell repertoires in COVID-19. The data were produced by immunoSEQ multiplex PCR, yet TCRdb's version contains in-frame clones alone and is incomplete. Of 250,000 to 350,000 clones listed, more than 75% were seen once; the top ten hold roughly 2.6%. Losses at the gene ends were 0 bases for V and 0 bases for J; bases not matched to a gene: 8. From germline, CDR1 is LGHNT and CDR2 FRNRAP. The length of the CDR3 is 19 residues. Specimen: PBMCs or T cells enriched from blood (not recorded which). This TCR was sampled from a man aged 60-69 years who had recovered from COVID-19. The chain joins TRBV12-5 to TRBJ1-4, with 9 bases aligning to TRBD1. CDR3 bases: TGTGCTAGTGGTTTGGTACTCCCTGACAGGGGGGCAACTAATGAAAAACTGTTTTTT. This translates into CASGLVLPDRGATNEKLFF. The variable domain in full, completed from reference TRBV12-5 and TRBJ1-4, reads DARVTQTPRHKVTEMGQEVTMRCQPILGHNTVFWYRQTMMQGLELLAYFRNRAPLDDSGMPKDRFSAEMPDATLATLKIQPSEPRDSAVYFCASGLVLPDRGATNEKLFFGSGTQLSVL.